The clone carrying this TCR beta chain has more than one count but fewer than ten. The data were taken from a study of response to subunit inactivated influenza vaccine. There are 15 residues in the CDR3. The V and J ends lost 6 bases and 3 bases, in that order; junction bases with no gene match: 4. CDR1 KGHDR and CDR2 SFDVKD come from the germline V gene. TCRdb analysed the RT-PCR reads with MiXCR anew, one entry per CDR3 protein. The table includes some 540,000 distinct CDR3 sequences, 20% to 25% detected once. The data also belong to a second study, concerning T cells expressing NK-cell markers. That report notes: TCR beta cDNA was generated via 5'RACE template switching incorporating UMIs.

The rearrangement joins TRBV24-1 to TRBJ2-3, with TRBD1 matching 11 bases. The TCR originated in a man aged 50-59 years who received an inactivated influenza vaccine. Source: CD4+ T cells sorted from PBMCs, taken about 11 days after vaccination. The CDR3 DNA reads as TGTGCCACCAGTCAAGGACAGGGGGCTACAGATACGCAGTATTTT. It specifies CATSQGQGATDTQYF.